The clone carrying this T cell receptor (beta chain) was recorded many times. Its antigen is not identified. The data stem from a study of T-cell memory formation after mild COVID-19. Study context: Most TCR clusters belonged to a single donor.

Study results and limitations: Whether day 37 second-wave clones are SARS-CoV-2-specific was not confirmed.

TCRdb reprocessed the 5' RACE reads with MiXCR, giving one entry per CDR3 protein. The table has some 300,000 distinct CDR3 sequences, approximately 19% seen once. This sequence was found in a young man who had mild COVID-19 (a few samples of this study predate the infection). Cell type and time point are not known. The specimen sequenced was PBMCs or a T cell subset sorted from them (not recorded which).

The CDR3 region is CASSQGQDQRGLAGNTQYF. The CDR3 bases are TGTGCCAGCAGCCAAGGACAGGACCAAAGGGGACTAGCGGGCAATACGCAGTATTTT. The chain has TRBV7-8 and TRBJ2-3; 12 bases are a match to TRBD2. V lost 5 bases and J lost 7; bases outside the gene matches: 19. The CDR3 is 19 amino acids. CDR1 and CDR2 from the germline V gene are SGHVS and FQNEAQ. Complete variable domain (other parts from reference TRBV7-8 and TRBJ2-3): GAGVSQSPRYKVAKRGQDVALRCDPISGHVSLFWYQQALGQGPEFLTYFQNEAQLDKSGLPSDRFFAERPEGSVSTLKIQRTQQEDSAVYLCASSQGQDQRGLAGNTQYFGPGTRLTVL.